This T cell receptor (beta chain) appears in the sequencing data of a study of T cells in localized non-small cell lung cancer. Study-level findings and limits: Across samples, adjacent lung featured a median roughly 60 of the top 100 tumor clones. Uninvolved adjacent lung showed peak T cell clonality, exceeding tumor.

Sequencing used immunoSEQ multiplex PCR; TCRdb keeps in-frame clones, though not all of them. Altogether some 72,000 clones are present, around four fifths being singletons, with the ten largest covering approximately 2.8%. Germline lookup yields CDR1 LNHDA and CDR2 SQIVND (reference sequence). Trimming stripped 8 bases from V and 5 bases from J, with 9 bases between. CDR3 length: 11 residues. A word on this clone: Antigen specificity is unknown.

This TCR was recovered from a man aged 35 to 70 with stage I lung adenocarcinoma. This sample comprised peripheral blood, obtained before any cancer treatment. This chain links TRBV19 with TRBJ1-2; D is unclear. CDR3 residues: CASGREYGYTF. The DNA for the CDR3 is TGTGCCAGTGGGAGAGAGTATGGCTACACCTTC.